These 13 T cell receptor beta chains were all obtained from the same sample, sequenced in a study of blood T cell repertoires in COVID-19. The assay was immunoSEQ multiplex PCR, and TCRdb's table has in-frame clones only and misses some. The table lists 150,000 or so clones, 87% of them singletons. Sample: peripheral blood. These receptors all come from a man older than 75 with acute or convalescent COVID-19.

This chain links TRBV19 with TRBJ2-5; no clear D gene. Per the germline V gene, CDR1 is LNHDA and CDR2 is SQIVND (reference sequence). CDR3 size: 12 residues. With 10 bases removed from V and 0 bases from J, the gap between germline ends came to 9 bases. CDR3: CATGQNQETQYF. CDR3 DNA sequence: TGTGCCACTGGGCAGAACCAAGAGACCCAGTACTTC. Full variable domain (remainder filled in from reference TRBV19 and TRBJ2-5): DGGITQSPKYLFRKEGQNVTLSCEQNLNHDAMYWYRQDPGQGLRLIYYSQIVNDFQKGDIAEGYSVSREKKESFPLTVTSAQKNPTAFYLCATGQNQETQYFGPGTRLLVL.

The CDR3 is CAISAGVWQPQHF. The CDR3, as DNA: TGTGCCATCAGTGCGGGGGTTTGGCAGCCCCAGCATTTT. The chain carries TRBV10-3 and TRBJ1-5; tentatively, D is TRBD1 (5 bases). The CDR3 has 13 amino acids. Germline V gives CDR1 ENHRY, CDR2 SYGVKD. Trimming stripped 4 bases from V and 7 bases from J, with 11 bases between.

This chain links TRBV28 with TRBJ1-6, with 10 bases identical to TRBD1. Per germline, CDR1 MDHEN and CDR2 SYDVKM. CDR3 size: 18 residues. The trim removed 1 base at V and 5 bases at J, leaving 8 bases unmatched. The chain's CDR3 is CASSLSGTGVQNNSPLHF. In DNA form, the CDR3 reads TGTGCCAGCAGTTTATCCGGGACAGGGGTGCAAAATAATTCACCCCTCCACTTT.

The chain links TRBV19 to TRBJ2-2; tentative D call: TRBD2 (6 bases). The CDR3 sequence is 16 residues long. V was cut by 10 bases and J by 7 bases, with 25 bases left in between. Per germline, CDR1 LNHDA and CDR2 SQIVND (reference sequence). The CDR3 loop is CATHIEQGGVGGELFF. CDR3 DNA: TGTGCCACCCATATCGAGCAGGGAGGAGTAGGCGGGGAGCTGTTTTTT.

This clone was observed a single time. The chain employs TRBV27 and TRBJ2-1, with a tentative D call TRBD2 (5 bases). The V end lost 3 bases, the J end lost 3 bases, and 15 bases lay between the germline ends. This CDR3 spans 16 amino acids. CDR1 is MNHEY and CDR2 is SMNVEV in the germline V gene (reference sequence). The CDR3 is CASSLKVQRNYNEQFF. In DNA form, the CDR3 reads TGTGCCAGCAGTTTGAAGGTCCAGCGGAACTACAATGAGCAGTTCTTC.

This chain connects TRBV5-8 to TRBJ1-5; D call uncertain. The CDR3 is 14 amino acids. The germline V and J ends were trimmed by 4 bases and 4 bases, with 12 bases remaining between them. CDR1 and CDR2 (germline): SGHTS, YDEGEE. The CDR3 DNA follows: TGTGCCAGCAGCCCGGTCTCCCGGAATCAGCCCCAGCATTTT. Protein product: CASSPVSRNQPQHF. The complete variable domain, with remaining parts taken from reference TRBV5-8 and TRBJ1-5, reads EAGVTQSPTHLIKTRGQQATLRCSPISGHTSVYWYQQALGLGLQFLLWYDEGEERNRGNFPPRFSGRQFPNYSSELNVNALELEDSALYLCASSPVSRNQPQHFGDGTRLSIL.

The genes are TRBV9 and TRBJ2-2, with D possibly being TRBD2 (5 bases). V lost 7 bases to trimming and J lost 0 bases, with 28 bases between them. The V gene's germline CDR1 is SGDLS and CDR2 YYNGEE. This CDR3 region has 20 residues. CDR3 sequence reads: CASSPGGAKTWNANTGELFF. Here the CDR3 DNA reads TGTGCCAGCTCACCAGGAGGAGCCAAGACTTGGAACGCGAACACCGGGGAGCTGTTTTTT.

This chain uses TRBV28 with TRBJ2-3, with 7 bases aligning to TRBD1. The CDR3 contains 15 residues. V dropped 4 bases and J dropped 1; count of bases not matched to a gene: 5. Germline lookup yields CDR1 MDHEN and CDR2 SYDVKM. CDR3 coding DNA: TGTGCCAGCAGTTCAACCGGGACAGGCACAGATACGCAGTATTTT. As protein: CASSSTGTGTDTQYF.

The CDR3 loop reads CASRRTGAGYTF. In DNA, the CDR3 is TGTGCCAGCAGGAGGACAGGGGCCGGCTACACCTTC. The chain employs TRBV28 and TRBJ1-2; 9 bases align to TRBD1. The CDR3 sequence is 12 residues long. CDR1 and CDR2 from the germline V gene are MDHEN and SYDVKM. V gave up 6 bases and J gave up 8 bases; unmatched junction bases: 4.

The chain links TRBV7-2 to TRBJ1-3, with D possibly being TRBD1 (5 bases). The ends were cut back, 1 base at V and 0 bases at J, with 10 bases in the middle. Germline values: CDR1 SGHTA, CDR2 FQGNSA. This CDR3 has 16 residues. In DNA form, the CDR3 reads TGTGCCAGCAGCTTAGGGGGCAGGAGCTCTGGAAACACCATATATTTT. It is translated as CASSLGGRSSGNTIYF.

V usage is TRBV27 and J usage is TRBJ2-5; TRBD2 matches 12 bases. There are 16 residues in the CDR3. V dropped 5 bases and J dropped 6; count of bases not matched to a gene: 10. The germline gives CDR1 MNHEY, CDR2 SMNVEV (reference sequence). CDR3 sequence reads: CASSPRLAGGQKTQYF. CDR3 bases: TGTGCCAGCAGTCCCCGCCTAGCGGGGGGGCAGAAGACCCAGTACTTC.

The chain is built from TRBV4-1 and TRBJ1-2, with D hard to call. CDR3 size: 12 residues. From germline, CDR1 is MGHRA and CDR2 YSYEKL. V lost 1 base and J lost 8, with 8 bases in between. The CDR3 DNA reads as TGCGCCAGCAGCCAAGGGTTCCGGGGCTACACCTTC. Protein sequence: CASSQGFRGYTF.

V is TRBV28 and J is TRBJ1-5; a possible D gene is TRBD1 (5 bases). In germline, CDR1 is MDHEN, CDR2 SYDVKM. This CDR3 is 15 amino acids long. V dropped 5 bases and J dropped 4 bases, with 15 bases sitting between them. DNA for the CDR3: TGTGCCAGCAGTATTCCAGGGTTCCTTAATCAGCCCCAGCATTTT. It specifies CASSIPGFLNQPQHF.